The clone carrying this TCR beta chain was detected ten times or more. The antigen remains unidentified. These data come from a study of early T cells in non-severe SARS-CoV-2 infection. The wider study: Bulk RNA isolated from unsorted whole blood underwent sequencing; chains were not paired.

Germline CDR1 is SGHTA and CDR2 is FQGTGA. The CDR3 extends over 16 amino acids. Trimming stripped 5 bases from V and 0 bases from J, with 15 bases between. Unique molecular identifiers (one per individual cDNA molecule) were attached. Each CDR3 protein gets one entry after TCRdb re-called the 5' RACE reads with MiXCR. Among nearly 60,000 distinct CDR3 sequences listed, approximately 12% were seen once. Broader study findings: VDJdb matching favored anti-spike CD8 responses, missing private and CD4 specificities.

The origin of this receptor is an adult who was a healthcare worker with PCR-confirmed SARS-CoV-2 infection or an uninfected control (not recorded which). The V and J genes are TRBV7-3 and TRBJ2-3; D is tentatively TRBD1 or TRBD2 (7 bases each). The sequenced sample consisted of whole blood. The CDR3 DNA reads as TGTGCCAGCAGCCCAGGGGGGGGCCATAGCACAGATACGCAGTATTTT. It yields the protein CASSPGGGHSTDTQYF.